This is a list of T cell receptor beta chains from one sample in a study of T cell responses to AZD1222 COVID-19 vaccine. Sequencing used immunoSEQ multiplex PCR; TCRdb keeps in-frame clones, though not all of them. The sample shows about 140,000 clones, roughly 90% of them seen only once. The sample was peripheral blood, taken 28 days after the second AZD1222 dose. The receptors originated from an adult who received the AZD1222 COVID-19 vaccine. Both conserved end residues are part of each CDR3.

v_call cdr3_aa
TRBV7-8 CASSLDRGPKEKLFF
TRBV5-6 CASSFGAYNEQFF
TRBV4-3 CASSQDRGLETF
TRBV12-5 CASGLVPTTGGGIPGELFF
TRBV19 CASRQGQGMGEQYF
TRBV5-1 CASSWGRVEETQYF
TRBV7-8 CASSLGDRERNTIYF
TRBV19 CASSRGQGFTGELFF
TRBV6-4 CASSASGNTIYF
TRBV6-5 CASSSEPHEQYF
TRBV28 CASSPGQGILANYGYTF
TRBV7-8 CASSLTGATTYGYTF
TRBV6-5 CASRTGSNQPQHF
TRBV18 CASSPQDTYNEKLFF
TRBV5-8 CASSLVTGRTDTQYF
TRBV30 CAWDQWDRGQNSPLHF
TRBV19 CASSLILTSGNTIYF
TRBV3-1/TRBV3-2 CASSLRGMNTEAFF
TRBV7-2 CASSLTGFETQYF
TRBV28 CASSLRGFTEAFF
TRBV24-1 CATSRTGQPGTQYF
TRBV11-2 CASSLELARDTQYF
TRBV7-9 CASSFLTSREQYF
TRBV7-2 CASSLSQSNQPQHF
TRBV28 CASAGGTDTQYF
TRBV6-4 CASSHQGGREQFF
TRBV7-8 CASSTRPYNSPLHF
TRBV13 CASSHQRGSTPNEQYF
TRBV7-2 CASSLVFASTDTQYF
TRBV5-1 CASRINRASNEKLFF
TRBV15 CATNGGHNYEQYF
TRBV7-8 CASSLGTGGYEQFF
TRBV3-1/TRBV3-2 CASSQEIYGGNEQFF
TRBV5-1 CASSLGGPNEKLFF
TRBV9 CASSVRGTSYEQYF
TRBV5-1 CASGSTGNYGYTF
TRBV6-1 CASSEASSGNTIYF
TRBV6-2/TRBV6-3 CASSPQGGGANTGELFF